A single TCR beta chain is shown here with its context. Its antigen is currently not known. Per-nucleotide qualities are absent, and no much larger clonotype sits a single base away. Sequencing of the TRB variable region was done with the immunoSEQ hsTCRB v3.0 assay at survey level resolution. TRB sequencing targeted a depth of roughly 35,000-55,000 T-cell genomes per sample. An Illumina MiSeq with a v3 150-cycle kit was used to sequence the pooled TRB libraries. Turning to the authors' computational methods: Repertoire analysis was performed in R inside a reproducible Nextflow workflow that covered QC, data transformation and analysis. LymphoSeq2, an R package for exploring AIRR-Seq data, was used to implement custom analyses. After excluding several samples that yielded fewer than 5000 total TRB sequences, 150 to 200 HIV repertoires remained for analysis. Among the approximately 190 retained HIV repertoires, some 60 were collected before ART initiation and 129 after ART initiation. Each repertoire was downsampled to 5000 TRB nucleotide sequences, and summary statistics were averaged across 100 downsampling iterations. TRB sequences were retained for analysis only if CDR3 regions of at least seven amino acids were present. Two measures captured diversity: a Shannon entropy-derived clonality score and the Gini coefficient. Repertoire networks linked the top 5000 CDR3 amino acid sequences whenever two sequences differed by an edit distance of one. For TRB CDR3 amino acid sequences, GLIPH2 was used to predict antigen specificity groups and MHC restriction. CDR3 amino acid sequences were matched against VDJdb and McPAS-TCR to flag known CMV, EBV, HIV or tissue antigen associations. Pre-ART, post-ART and control groups were compared with Wilcoxon signed-rank tests and Holm-Bonferroni correction. TCRdb retrieved this table from immuneACCESS and kept in-frame rearrangements only. Not all clones are present; in checked studies, unresolved V genes account for under half, and no reason is known for the remainder. That table furnishes V, J and clone size, whereas the DNA furnished D and trimming. Present in this sample are tens of thousands of clones, about 90% of which were seen just once. The ten largest clones add up to over 10% of the sample.

The entry originates in a study of long-term antiretroviral therapy in people with HIV (dated by TCRdb to between 2021 and 2022). Context from the whole study: The earliest samples were collected about a decade before the 2015 WHO recommendation for immediate ART, when ART was typically delayed until CD4 counts fell. Of the approximately 32 participants with HIV, 10 to 11 were female. The cohort contributed over 150 cryopreserved PBMC samples from about 31 adults with confirmed HIV infection, collected serially over a mean of about 6 years (range 1-12). No cross-contamination during QIAcube processing was shown when test extractions of a monoclonal T-cell line were performed alongside about 30 polyclonal samples. A retrospective serial study tested whether ART initiation and durable HIV suppression were associated with changes in peripheral blood TRB repertoire composition and diversity.

Inclusion was restricted to participants for whom at least one PBMC sample before ART initiation and at least two post-ART samples were available. Every participant with HIV received treatment in the United States of America. Before DNA extraction, cryopreserved samples of roughly 0.9-10 million PBMC were thawed and then washed. At the time of the earliest PBMC sample for each participant with HIV, ages ranged from about 23 to 60 years. Each participant contributed PBMC samples from 1-4 timepoints before ART initiation and 2-8 timepoints after ART initiation, with a median of 7 samples. For every participant, serial HIV viral load, CD4+ T-cell count, ART history and demographic data were obtained. Genomic DNA was extracted from unsorted PBMC with a Qiagen kit on a QIAcube, processed in batches of 12 samples. At the junction V is shortened by 4 bases and J by 3 bases, with 7 bases in between. The CDR3 spans 11 residues, from the cysteine through the phenylalanine. Kept here is only the CDR3 DNA, which spans 33 bases and is read in frame from base 1. From a lookup of the germline V gene (reference sequence), CDR1 and CDR2 are GTSNPN and SVGIG.

What the authors observed across the whole study: Because pre-ART samples had limited cell numbers, unsorted PBMC were profiled rather than sorted CD4+ and CD8+ T cells. CDR3 length ranges in HIV repertoires were narrower than in controls, and network structure suggested an antigen-experienced repertoire with only a slight naive shift after ART. A significant increase in TRB diversity was found to be associated with ART initiation, although TRB diversity was observed to remain significantly below that of transplant donor controls even after long-term ART. Limited PBMC availability meant only the TCR beta chain was sequenced, without alpha chain pairing. Inferences about post-ART repertoire changes are limited because no data were available on ART adherence, viral resistance or therapy changes. The repertoire was dominated across all time points by expanded TRB clones identified before ART initiation, although this dominance was seen to fluctuate and to decrease in many PLHIV after ART. The samples were dated from about 2004 to 2017, and the ART regimens that were used may be less effective than current ART regimens.

This receptor chain uses TRBV30 and TRBJ2-7; the D gene assignment is ambiguous. The TCR comes from a man aged 18 to 29 with HIV. The material was unsorted PBMCs, obtained 1.1 years after starting antiretroviral therapy. The CDR3 region: CAWTDVYEQYF. The bases read TGTGCCTGGACGGACGTCTACGAGCAGTACTTC.